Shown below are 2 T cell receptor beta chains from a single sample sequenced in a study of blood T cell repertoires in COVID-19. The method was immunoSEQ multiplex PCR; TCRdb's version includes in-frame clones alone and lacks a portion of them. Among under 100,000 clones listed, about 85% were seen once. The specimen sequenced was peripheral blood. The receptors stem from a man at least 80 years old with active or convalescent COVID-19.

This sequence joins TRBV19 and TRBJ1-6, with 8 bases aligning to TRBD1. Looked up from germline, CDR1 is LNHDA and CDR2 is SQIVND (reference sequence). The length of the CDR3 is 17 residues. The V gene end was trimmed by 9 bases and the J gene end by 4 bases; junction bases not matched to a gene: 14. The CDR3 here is CASSRQGNLGYNSPLHF. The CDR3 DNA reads TGTGCCAGCTCTCGACAGGGGAATTTGGGTTATAATTCACCCCTCCACTTT. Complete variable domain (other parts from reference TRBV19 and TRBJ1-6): DGGITQSPKYLFRKEGQNVTLSCEQNLNHDAMYWYRQDPGQGLRLIYYSQIVNDFQKGDIAEGYSVSREKKESFPLTVTSAQKNPTAFYLCASSRQGNLGYNSPLHFGNGTRLTVT.

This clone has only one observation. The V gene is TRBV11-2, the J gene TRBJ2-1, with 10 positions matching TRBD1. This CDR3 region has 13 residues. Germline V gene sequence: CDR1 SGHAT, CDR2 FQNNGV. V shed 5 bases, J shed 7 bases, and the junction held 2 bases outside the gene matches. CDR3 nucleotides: TGTGCCAGCAGCCGGACAGGGGGTAATGAGCAGTTCTTC. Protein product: CASSRTGGNEQFF.